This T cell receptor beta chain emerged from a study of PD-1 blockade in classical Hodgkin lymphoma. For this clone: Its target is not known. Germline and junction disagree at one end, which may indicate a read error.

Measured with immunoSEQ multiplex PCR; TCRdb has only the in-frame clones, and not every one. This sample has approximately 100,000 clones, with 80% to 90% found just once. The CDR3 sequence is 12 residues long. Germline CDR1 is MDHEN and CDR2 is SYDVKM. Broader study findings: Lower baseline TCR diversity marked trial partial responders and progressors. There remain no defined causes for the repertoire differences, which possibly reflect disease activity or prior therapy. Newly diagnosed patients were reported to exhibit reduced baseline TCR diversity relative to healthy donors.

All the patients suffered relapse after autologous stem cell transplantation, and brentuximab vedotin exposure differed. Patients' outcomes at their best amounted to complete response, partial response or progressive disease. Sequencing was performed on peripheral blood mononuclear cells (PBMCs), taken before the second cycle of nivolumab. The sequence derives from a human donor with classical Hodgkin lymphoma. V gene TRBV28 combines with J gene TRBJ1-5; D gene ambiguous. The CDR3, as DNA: TGTGCCAGTAGTTGGGTAGATCAGCCCCAGCATTTT. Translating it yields CASSWVDQPQHF.